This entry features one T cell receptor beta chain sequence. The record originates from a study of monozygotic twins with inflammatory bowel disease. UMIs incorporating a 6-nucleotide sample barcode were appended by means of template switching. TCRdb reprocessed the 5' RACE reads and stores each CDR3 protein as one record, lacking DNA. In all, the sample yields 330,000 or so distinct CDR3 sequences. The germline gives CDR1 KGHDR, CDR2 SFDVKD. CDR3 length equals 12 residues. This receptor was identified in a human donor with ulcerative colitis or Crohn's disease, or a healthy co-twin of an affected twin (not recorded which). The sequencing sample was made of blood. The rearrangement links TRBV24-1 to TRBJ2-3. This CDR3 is CAIGGSGDTQYF.